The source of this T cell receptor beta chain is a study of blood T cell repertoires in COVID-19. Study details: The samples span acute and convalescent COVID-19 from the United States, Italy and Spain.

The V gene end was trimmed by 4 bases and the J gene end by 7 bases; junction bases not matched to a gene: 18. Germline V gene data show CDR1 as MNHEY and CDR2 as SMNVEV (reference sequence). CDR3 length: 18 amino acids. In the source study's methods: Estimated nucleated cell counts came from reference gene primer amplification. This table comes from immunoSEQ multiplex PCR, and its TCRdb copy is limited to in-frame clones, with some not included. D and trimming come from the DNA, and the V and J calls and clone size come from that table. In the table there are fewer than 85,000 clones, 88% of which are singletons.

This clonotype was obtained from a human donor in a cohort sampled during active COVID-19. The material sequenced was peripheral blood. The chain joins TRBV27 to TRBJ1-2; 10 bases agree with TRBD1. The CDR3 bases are TGTGCCAGCAGTTCGTGGGGAATCAACCGGGACAGGGGTTTTGGCTACACCTTC. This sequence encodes CASSSWGINRDRGFGYTF.